Listed below are T cell receptor beta chains from one sample, sequenced in a study of T cell clonotyping in hematopoietic cell transplantation. Sequenced by immunoSEQ multiplex PCR; TCRdb stores in-frame clones only, minus some. The sample has about 69,000 clones, about 95% seen once. The specimen was peripheral blood mononuclear cells, collected before stem cell transplant. The receptors originated from a woman aged 45-59 years with acute myeloid leukemia. Some clones in this sample may be carry-over from other donors' samples. Each CDR3 is given with its conserved first and last residue. A D gene is named only where the DNA matches it firmly. Where a row states a size, it is once, few, many or the class of an expanded clone; other rows omit it.

j_call: TRBJ2-1
d_call: TRBD2
v_call: TRBV5-1
clone_size: .
cdr3_aa: CASSLPSGLNEQFF
cdr3_nt: TGCGCCAGCAGCTTGCCTAGCGGGCTCAATGAGCAGTTCTTC

j_call: TRBJ1-4
d_call: TRBD1
v_call: TRBV9
clone_size: .
cdr3_aa: CASSLTGEKLFF
cdr3_nt: TGTGCCAGCAGCCTGACAGGGGAAAAACTGTTTTTT

j_call: TRBJ2-1
d_call: .
v_call: TRBV4-1
clone_size: .
cdr3_aa: CASSQFFAQSSYNEQFF
cdr3_nt: TGCGCCAGCAGCCAATTCTTTGCCCAGAGCTCCTACAATGAGCAGTTCTTC

j_call: TRBJ2-5
d_call: TRBD2
v_call: TRBV10-3
clone_size: .
cdr3_aa: CAIKRTSEEETQYF
cdr3_nt: TGTGCCATCAAGCGGACTAGCGAGGAAGAGACCCAGTACTTC

j_call: TRBJ2-2
d_call: .
v_call: TRBV6-4
clone_size: .
cdr3_aa: CASSVIAGSAGELFF
cdr3_nt: TGTGCCAGCAGTGTTATTGCGGGAAGCGCCGGGGAGCTGTTTTTT

j_call: TRBJ2-3
d_call: .
v_call: TRBV11-2
clone_size: .
cdr3_aa: CASSFRTDTQYF
cdr3_nt: TGTGCCAGCAGCTTCCGCACAGATACGCAGTATTTT

j_call: TRBJ2-7
d_call: .
v_call: TRBV28
clone_size: .
cdr3_aa: CASSLSRPAYEQYF
cdr3_nt: TGTGCCAGCAGTTTATCGCGGCCCGCCTACGAGCAGTACTTC

j_call: TRBJ1-2
d_call: .
v_call: TRBV7-8
clone_size: .
cdr3_aa: CASSLVQGMEGYTF
cdr3_nt: TGTGCCAGCAGCTTAGTTCAGGGGATGGAGGGCTACACCTTC

j_call: TRBJ2-3
d_call: TRBD1
v_call: TRBV15
clone_size: few
cdr3_aa: CATRNRGRPDTQYF
cdr3_nt: TGTGCCACCAGAAACAGGGGGCGGCCAGATACGCAGTATTTT

j_call: TRBJ1-2
d_call: .
v_call: TRBV28
clone_size: .
cdr3_aa: CASSFGYGYTF
cdr3_nt: TGTGCCAGCAGTTTCGGCTATGGCTACACCTTC

j_call: TRBJ2-7
d_call: .
v_call: TRBV14
clone_size: .
cdr3_aa: CASSQGLIYEQYF
cdr3_nt: TGTGCCAGCAGCCAAGGACTTATTTACGAGCAGTACTTC

j_call: TRBJ2-1
d_call: .
v_call: TRBV7-2
clone_size: .
cdr3_aa: CASSYRTGNEQFF
cdr3_nt: TGTGCCAGCAGCTACCGGACGGGGAATGAGCAGTTCTTC

j_call: TRBJ2-6
d_call: .
v_call: TRBV28
clone_size: .
cdr3_aa: CASRENRSGANVLTF
cdr3_nt: TGTGCCAGCAGAGAAAACAGGTCTGGGGCCAACGTCCTGACTTTC

j_call: TRBJ1-2
d_call: .
v_call: TRBV29-1
clone_size: .
cdr3_aa: CSVDRGSYGYTF
cdr3_nt: TGCAGCGTTGATCGGGGATCTTATGGCTACACCTTC

j_call: TRBJ2-7
d_call: .
v_call: TRBV4-1
clone_size: .
cdr3_aa: CASSQRLSASYEQYF
cdr3_nt: TGCGCCAGCAGCCAAAGACTCTCCGCATCCTACGAGCAGTACTTC

j_call: TRBJ2-7
d_call: .
v_call: TRBV11-2
clone_size: .
cdr3_aa: CASSPPPTSTYEQYF
cdr3_nt: TGTGCCAGCAGCCCACCACCGACAAGTACCTACGAGCAGTACTTC

j_call: TRBJ1-1
d_call: .
v_call: TRBV25-1
clone_size: .
cdr3_aa: CASSDWRPTTEAFF
cdr3_nt: TGTGCCAGCAGTGATTGGAGGCCGACCACTGAAGCTTTCTTT

j_call: TRBJ1-1
d_call: .
v_call: TRBV7-2
clone_size: .
cdr3_aa: CASSFAGARTEAFF
cdr3_nt: TGTGCCAGCAGCTTCGCCGGGGCGAGGACTGAAGCTTTCTTT

j_call: TRBJ2-7
d_call: .
v_call: TRBV20-1
clone_size: .
cdr3_aa: CSAVVAYEQYF
cdr3_nt: TGCAGTGCCGTCGTCGCCTACGAGCAGTACTTC

j_call: TRBJ1-1
d_call: .
v_call: TRBV6-6
clone_size: .
cdr3_aa: CASSIGGMANTEAFF
cdr3_nt: TGTGCCAGCAGCATCGGGGGTATGGCGAACACTGAAGCTTTCTTT

j_call: TRBJ2-5
d_call: .
v_call: TRBV11-2
clone_size: .
cdr3_aa: CASSLMASKETQYF
cdr3_nt: TGTGCCAGCAGCTTAATGGCCAGCAAAGAGACCCAGTACTTC

j_call: TRBJ2-5
d_call: .
v_call: TRBV29-1
clone_size: .
cdr3_aa: CSVDQAGQETQYF
cdr3_nt: TGCAGCGTTGATCAGGCAGGTCAAGAGACCCAGTACTTC

j_call: TRBJ2-1
d_call: TRBD1
v_call: TRBV7-9
clone_size: .
cdr3_aa: CASSLRQGGSSYNEQFF
cdr3_nt: TGTGCCAGCAGCTTACGACAGGGGGGGAGCTCCTACAATGAGCAGTTCTTC

j_call: TRBJ2-3
d_call: .
v_call: TRBV7-9
clone_size: .
cdr3_aa: CASSNRKTSTDTQYF
cdr3_nt: TGTGCCAGCAGCAACAGGAAAACTAGCACAGATACGCAGTATTTT

j_call: TRBJ2-1
d_call: TRBD2
v_call: TRBV5-1
clone_size: .
cdr3_aa: CASSLGGSSSNEQFF
cdr3_nt: TGCGCCAGCAGCTTGGGCGGGAGTTCATCCAATGAGCAGTTCTTC